The entry below describes one TCR beta chain. A much larger clone differs from this one at a single base, so this may be a read error. This specimen belongs to a study of T-cell reconstitution after alpha-beta-depleted transplantation in children. Germline V gives CDR1 MGHRA, CDR2 YSYEKL. The CDR3 length is 14 residues. Unique molecular identifiers were built into the TCRbeta library. Using its own MiXCR run on the PCR reads, TCRdb lists one record per CDR3 protein. The sample has 150,000 to 250,000 distinct CDR3 sequences, roughly 15% seen once. The material sequenced was PBMCs from the stem cell graft donor, taken from the stem cell graft. This chain links TRBV4-1 with TRBJ1-4; 7 bases match TRBD1. This receptor was identified in a human donor who donated a stem cell graft to a child with acute lymphoblastic leukemia. The CDR3 is CATSQRQGGEKLFF. Written as DNA, the CDR3 is TGCGCCACCAGCCAAAGACAGGGAGGTGAAAAACTGTTTTTT.